Below are 17 T cell receptor beta chains sequenced from a single sample in a study of blood T cell repertoires in COVID-19. Data came from immunoSEQ multiplex PCR; TCRdb stores just in-frame clones and leaves some out. The sample holds about 160,000 clones; around 84% are singletons and the top ten take more than 1%. The source material was peripheral blood. The receptors shown here come from a man aged 40-50 years with acute or convalescent COVID-19.

The rearrangement links TRBV10-3 to TRBJ1-2; D unclear. Trimming stripped 3 bases from V and 2 bases from J, with 10 bases between. The germline gives CDR1 ENHRY, CDR2 SYGVKD. CDR3 length: 14 residues. The CDR3 bases are TGTGCCATCAGTGACTACAGTCTGAACTATGGCTACACCTTC. As protein: CAISDYSLNYGYTF.

The chain uses TRBV3-1 (or the pseudogene TRBV3-2) and TRBJ2-5, with D maybe TRBD1 (5 bases). The V end was cut by 4 bases, the J end by 5 bases, with 14 bases between. Germline CDR1 LGHDT, CDR2 YNNKEL (reference sequence). The CDR3 length is 14 residues. CDR3 bases: TGTGCCAGCAGCCCCTCAGGGTCTTGGGAGACCCAGTACTTC. Translation: CASSPSGSWETQYF.

The chain carries TRBV7-2 and TRBJ2-3, with D possibly TRBD2 on 5 matching bases. The CDR3 is 12 residues long. The V end was cut by 6 bases, the J end by 7 bases, with 11 bases between. Germline V CDR1 and CDR2: SGHTA, FQGNSA. CDR3 region: CASRTDGNTQYF. CDR3 DNA: TGTGCCAGCAGAACTGACGGGAATACGCAGTATTTT.

The V gene is TRBV7-9, the J gene TRBJ1-2; D perhaps matches TRBD1 (5 bases). CDR3 length: 14 residues. The germline CDR1 and CDR2 sequences are SEHNR and FQNEAQ (reference sequence). V lost 5 bases and J 5 bases, leaving 15 bases between the germline ends. CDR3 DNA sequence: TGTGCCAGCAGCCCCTGGCGGGGCGCTTATGGCTACACCTTC. It specifies CASSPWRGAYGYTF.

The V and J genes are TRBV18 and TRBJ1-1, with 8 bases aligning to TRBD1. The V gene's germline CDR1 is KGHSH and CDR2 LQKENI. V was clipped by 5 bases and J by 1 base; unmatched bases: 6. The CDR3 length is 15 residues. The CDR3 DNA sequence: TGTGCCAGCTCAGTCGGGGACAGGAGGAACACTGAAGCTTTCTTT. It codes for CASSVGDRRNTEAFF.

The chain couples TRBV3-1 (or the pseudogene TRBV3-2) to TRBJ2-7; possibly TRBD1 for D (5 bases). This CDR3 is built from 15 residues. Per germline, CDR1 LGHDT and CDR2 YNNKEL (reference sequence). Deletions cut 1 base from V and 5 bases from J, with 15 bases between. CDR3 DNA: TGTGCCAGCAGCCAAGGGTTCGTAGGGGCCAACGAGCAGTACTTC. As protein: CASSQGFVGANEQYF.

This rearrangement joins TRBV4-1 to TRBJ2-7, with 7 bases that match TRBD1. V gave up 0 bases and J gave up 6 bases; unmatched junction bases: 5. Germline values: CDR1 MGHRA, CDR2 YSYEKL. CDR3 length equals 14 residues. This CDR3 reads CASSQDLNRGEQYF. CDR3 nucleotide sequence: TGCGCCAGCAGCCAAGATTTAAACAGGGGCGAGCAGTACTTC.

The chain joins TRBV9 to TRBJ1-1; unclear D gene. Trimming took off 3 bases at V and 2 bases at J, with 11 bases between the two ends. The germline CDR1 and CDR2 sequences are SGDLS and YYNGEE. The CDR3 has 14 amino acids. CDR3 sequence: CASSGPRSNTEAFF. The DNA for the CDR3 is TGTGCCAGCAGCGGCCCGCGGAGTAACACTGAAGCTTTCTTT.

This clone was counted a single time. The rearrangement joins TRBV6-5 to TRBJ1-5; a possible D gene is TRBD1 (6 bases). CDR3 length: 15 amino acids. Trimming removed 7 bases from V and 6 bases from J, with 19 bases in between. Germline-derived CDR1 and CDR2 are MNHEY and SVGAGI. The CDR3 sequence: CASTPFRGGGQPQHF. The CDR3 nucleotides read TGTGCCAGCACCCCATTTAGAGGGGGGGGTCAGCCCCAGCATTTT.

V gene TRBV6-6 combines with J gene TRBJ2-7, with TRBD2 matching over 9 bases. Germline CDR1 MNHNY, CDR2 SVGAGI (reference sequence). V was pared by 0 bases and J by 7 bases, with 10 bases of the junction left unmatched. CDR3 size: 16 residues. CDR3 region: CASSYSVAGGLWEQYF. CDR3 DNA sequence: TGTGCCAGCAGTTACTCGGTTGCGGGGGGGCTCTGGGAGCAGTACTTC.

This clone was observed a few times. The chain combines TRBV6-1 with TRBJ2-1, with TRBD1 as a possible D gene (5 bases). The germline gives CDR1 MNHNS, CDR2 SASEGT. Deletions cut 6 bases from V and 5 bases from J, with 11 bases between. The CDR3 has 13 amino acids. CDR3 sequence (DNA): TGTGCCAGCAGCCCAAACAGGAACAATGAGCAGTTCTTC. This gives the protein CASSPNRNNEQFF.

In its sample, this clone was seen once. The chain has TRBV3-1 (or the pseudogene TRBV3-2) and TRBJ2-6; tentatively, D is TRBD1 (5 bases). Trimming shortened V by 1 base and J by 4 bases, and 20 bases separated the two germline ends. CDR3 length equals 19 residues. Germline CDR1 is LGHDT and CDR2 is YNNKEL (reference sequence). The CDR3 sequence is CASSQGGFGRPGGANVLTF. As DNA, the CDR3 is TGTGCCAGCAGCCAAGGGGGTTTTGGCCGCCCAGGGGGGGCCAACGTCCTGACTTTC.

The CDR3 coding sequence is TGTGCCAGCAGAACGCCACGAGGGGGGGACTACAATGAGCAGTTCTTC. This gives the protein CASRTPRGGDYNEQFF. This chain links TRBV11-2 with TRBJ2-1; perhaps TRBD2 as D (7 bases). The CDR3 is made up of 16 amino acids. Germline loops: CDR1 SGHAT, CDR2 FQNNGV. V was shortened by 6 bases and J by 3 bases, with 18 bases between the two germline ends.

The chain is built from TRBV2 and TRBJ2-7, with a weak D call TRBD1 (6 bases). CDR1 SNHLY and CDR2 FYNNEI come from the germline V gene. The CDR3 is 15 residues long. V was shortened by 2 bases and J by 3 bases, with 14 bases between the two germline ends. The CDR3 DNA is TGTGCCAGCAGTGAATATGGGGACATAAACTACGAGCAGTACTTC. Amino acids: CASSEYGDINYEQYF.

The chain has TRBV10-3 and TRBJ2-7; D is unresolved. The CDR3 is made up of 13 amino acids. The ends were cut back, 1 base at V and 2 bases at J, with 6 bases in the middle. Germline assignment: CDR1 ENHRY and CDR2 SYGVKD. Written as DNA, the CDR3 is TGTGCCATCAGTGAGTACTCTACCTACGAGCAGTACTTC. Protein sequence: CAISEYSTYEQYF.

This clone was picked up one time. This chain links TRBV3-1 (or the pseudogene TRBV3-2) with TRBJ1-2, with D possibly TRBD1 on 5 matching bases. This CDR3 has 13 residues. Germline CDR1 and CDR2: LGHDT and YNNKEL (reference sequence). The V end was cut by 2 bases, the J end by 6 bases, with 10 bases between. In DNA form, the CDR3 reads TGTGCCAGCAGCCAATGGGCAGGGCATGGCTACACCTTC. The encoded protein is CASSQWAGHGYTF.

V usage is TRBV6-5 and J usage is TRBJ1-1; possibly TRBD1 for D (5 bases). The germline V gene encodes CDR1 MNHEY and CDR2 SVGAGI. The V end was cut by 0 bases, the J end by 3 bases, with 8 bases between. The CDR3 sequence is 14 residues long. CDR3 residues: CASSYSREHTEAFF. The DNA of the CDR3 is TGTGCCAGCAGTTACTCCAGGGAACACACTGAAGCTTTCTTT.